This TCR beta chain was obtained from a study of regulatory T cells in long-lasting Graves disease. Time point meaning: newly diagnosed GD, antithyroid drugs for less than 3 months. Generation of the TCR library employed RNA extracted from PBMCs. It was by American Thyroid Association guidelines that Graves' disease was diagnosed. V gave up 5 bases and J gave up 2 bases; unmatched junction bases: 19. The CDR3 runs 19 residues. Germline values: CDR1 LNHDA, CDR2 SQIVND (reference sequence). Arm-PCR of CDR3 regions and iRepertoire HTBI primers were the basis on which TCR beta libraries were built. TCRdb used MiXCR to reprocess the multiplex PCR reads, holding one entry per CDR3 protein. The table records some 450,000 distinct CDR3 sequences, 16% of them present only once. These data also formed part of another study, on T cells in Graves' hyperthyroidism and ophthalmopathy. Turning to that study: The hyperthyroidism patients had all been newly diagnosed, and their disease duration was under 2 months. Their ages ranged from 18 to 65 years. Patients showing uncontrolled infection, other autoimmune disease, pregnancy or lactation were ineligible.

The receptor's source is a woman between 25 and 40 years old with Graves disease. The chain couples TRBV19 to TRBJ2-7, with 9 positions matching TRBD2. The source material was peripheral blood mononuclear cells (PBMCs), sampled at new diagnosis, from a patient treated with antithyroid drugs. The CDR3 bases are TGTGCCAGTAGTTTCCGGAGACGGGAAGGACTAGCGTCACCCTACGAGCAGTACTTC. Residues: CASSFRRREGLASPYEQYF.